This is a list of T cell receptor beta chains from one sample in a study of blood T cell repertoires in COVID-19. Clones were sequenced by immunoSEQ multiplex PCR, and TCRdb holds only the in-frame ones, with some missing. In the table there are roughly 58,000 clones, roughly 84% of which are singletons. Sequencing was done on a sample of peripheral blood. Every receptor here comes from a man between 70 and 80 years old with active COVID-19. Each CDR3 is given with its conserved first and last residue. Each record gives: CDR3 protein, CDR3 DNA, V gene, J gene, D gene, clone size. D genes are given only for firm matches. Where a row states a size, it is once, few, many or the class of an expanded clone; other rows omit it.

cdr3_aa: CATRNEGEETQYF; cdr3_nt: TGTGCCACCAGGAACGAGGGGGAAGAGACCCAGTACTTC; v_call: TRBV24-1; j_call: TRBJ2-5; d_call: .; clone_size: .
cdr3_aa: CAWRASGLTYNEQFF; cdr3_nt: TGTGCCTGGAGAGCCAGCGGGCTCACCTACAATGAGCAGTTCTTC; v_call: TRBV30; j_call: TRBJ2-1; d_call: .; clone_size: .
cdr3_aa: CASSLAGGRGAFF; cdr3_nt: TGTGCCAGCAGTTTAGCGGGCGGGAGGGGAGCTTTCTTT; v_call: TRBV12-3/TRBV12-4; j_call: TRBJ1-1; d_call: .; clone_size: .
cdr3_aa: CASKAQGHNTEAFF; cdr3_nt: TGTGCCAGCAAAGCTCAGGGCCACAACACTGAAGCTTTCTTT; v_call: TRBV14; j_call: TRBJ1-1; d_call: .; clone_size: .
cdr3_aa: CASSLLSSGANVLTF; cdr3_nt: TGTGCCAGCAGTTTACTGTCCTCTGGGGCCAACGTCCTGACTTTC; v_call: TRBV6-6; j_call: TRBJ2-6; d_call: .; clone_size: few
cdr3_aa: CASSPRRTGGPETQYF; cdr3_nt: TGTGCCAGCAGCCCACGGAGGACAGGGGGACCTGAGACCCAGTACTTC; v_call: TRBV7-7; j_call: TRBJ2-5; d_call: TRBD1; clone_size: .
cdr3_aa: CASSLRRAAGEQFF; cdr3_nt: TGTGCCAGCAGCTTGAGAAGGGCGGCGGGGGAGCAGTTCTTC; v_call: TRBV7-2; j_call: TRBJ2-1; d_call: .; clone_size: .
cdr3_aa: CASSPPGGNYGYTF; cdr3_nt: TGTGCCAGCAGCCCTCCGGGGGGGAACTATGGCTACACCTTC; v_call: TRBV5-6; j_call: TRBJ1-2; d_call: .; clone_size: once
cdr3_aa: CASSQRGGGNTEAFF; cdr3_nt: TGTGCCAGCAGCCAGCGGGGGGGAGGGAACACTGAAGCTTTCTTT; v_call: TRBV3-1/TRBV3-2; j_call: TRBJ1-1; d_call: .; clone_size: .
cdr3_aa: CASSLTGHPWEFYEQYF; cdr3_nt: TGTGCCAGCAGCTTGACGGGACACCCCTGGGAGTTCTACGAGCAGTACTTC; v_call: TRBV5-5; j_call: TRBJ2-7; d_call: .; clone_size: .
cdr3_aa: CASSPSRRTGEKLFF; cdr3_nt: TGTGCCAGCAGCCCCTCGAGGAGGACGGGTGAAAAACTGTTTTTT; v_call: TRBV4-2; j_call: TRBJ1-4; d_call: .; clone_size: .
cdr3_aa: CASGQTYEQYF; cdr3_nt: TGTGCCTCGGGACAGACCTACGAGCAGTACTTC; v_call: TRBV2; j_call: TRBJ2-7; d_call: TRBD1; clone_size: .
cdr3_aa: CASGSRDNSYNEQFF; cdr3_nt: TGTGCCAGCGGGTCCCGGGACAACTCCTACAATGAGCAGTTCTTC; v_call: TRBV11-2; j_call: TRBJ2-1; d_call: .; clone_size: .
cdr3_aa: CASSGLGREAFF; cdr3_nt: TGTGCCAGCAGTGGGCTCGGCAGGGAAGCTTTCTTT; v_call: TRBV2; j_call: TRBJ1-1; d_call: .; clone_size: .
cdr3_aa: CASRPHETSGRANEQFF; cdr3_nt: TGTGCCAGCAGACCCCATGAGACTAGCGGGAGGGCTAATGAGCAGTTCTTC; v_call: TRBV7-9; j_call: TRBJ2-1; d_call: TRBD2; clone_size: .
cdr3_aa: CASCMGGLTYEQYF; cdr3_nt: TGTGCCAGCTGCATGGGGGGACTTACCTACGAGCAGTACTTC; v_call: TRBV28; j_call: TRBJ2-7; d_call: .; clone_size: few
cdr3_aa: CASSLGAGDTDTQYF; cdr3_nt: TGTGCCAGCAGCTTAGGAGCGGGAGACACAGATACGCAGTATTTT; v_call: TRBV11-3; j_call: TRBJ2-3; d_call: TRBD2; clone_size: .
cdr3_aa: CASSLLGGLTDTQYF; cdr3_nt: TGCGCCAGCAGCTTGTTGGGGGGACTCACAGATACGCAGTATTTT; v_call: TRBV5-1; j_call: TRBJ2-3; d_call: .; clone_size: .
cdr3_aa: CASSPASGNTGELFF; cdr3_nt: TGTGCCAGCTCACCGGCTAGCGGGAACACCGGGGAGCTGTTTTTT; v_call: TRBV18; j_call: TRBJ2-2; d_call: TRBD2; clone_size: .
cdr3_aa: CASSPTRTAGGGYTF; cdr3_nt: TGTGCCAGTAGTCCGACTAGGACAGCGGGAGGTGGCTACACCTTC; v_call: TRBV19; j_call: TRBJ1-2; d_call: .; clone_size: .
cdr3_aa: CASSVAGSYQPQHF; cdr3_nt: TGTGCCAGCAGCGTCGCAGGGTCATATCAGCCCCAGCATTTT; v_call: TRBV9; j_call: TRBJ1-5; d_call: .; clone_size: once
cdr3_aa: CASSLIPSSGTDTQYF; cdr3_nt: TGTGCCAGCAGCTTAATCCCGTCGTCCGGCACAGATACGCAGTATTTT; v_call: TRBV7-3; j_call: TRBJ2-3; d_call: .; clone_size: .
cdr3_aa: CASSGTGTGGGYTF; cdr3_nt: TGTGCCAGCAGCGGCACCGGGACAGGCGGTGGCTACACCTTC; v_call: TRBV9; j_call: TRBJ1-2; d_call: TRBD1; clone_size: .
cdr3_aa: CASRTGPSYEQYF; cdr3_nt: TGTGCCAGCAGGACAGGCCCCTCCTACGAGCAGTACTTC; v_call: TRBV6-5; j_call: TRBJ2-7; d_call: .; clone_size: .
cdr3_aa: CASSLDKNYGYTF; cdr3_nt: TGCGCCAGCAGCCTCGACAAGAACTATGGCTACACCTTC; v_call: TRBV5-1; j_call: TRBJ1-2; d_call: .; clone_size: few
cdr3_aa: CASSPPLGEKLFF; cdr3_nt: TGTGCCAGCAGCCCCCCACTCGGTGAAAAACTGTTTTTT; v_call: TRBV6-5; j_call: TRBJ1-4; d_call: .; clone_size: .
cdr3_aa: CASSLGLAGDNEQFF; cdr3_nt: TGTGCCAGCAGCTTAGGTCTAGCGGGGGACAATGAGCAGTTCTTC; v_call: TRBV7-3; j_call: TRBJ2-1; d_call: TRBD2; clone_size: .
cdr3_aa: CASSTQGQYNSPLHF; cdr3_nt: TGTGCCAGCAGCACCCAAGGACAGTATAATTCACCCCTCCACTTT; v_call: TRBV9; j_call: TRBJ1-6; d_call: .; clone_size: many
cdr3_aa: CATSDIPPAGGKLRRETQYF; cdr3_nt: TGTGCCACCAGTGATATCCCCCCAGCGGGAGGGAAACTAAGGCGGGAGACCCAGTACTTC; v_call: TRBV24-1; j_call: TRBJ2-5; d_call: TRBD2; clone_size: .
cdr3_aa: CASSPGNSPLHF; cdr3_nt: TGTGCCAGCAGCCCCGGTAATTCACCCCTCCACTTT; v_call: TRBV7-8; j_call: TRBJ1-6; d_call: .; clone_size: .
cdr3_aa: CVSSPYAAEAGNEQFF; cdr3_nt: TGCGTCAGCAGCCCGTATGCGGCCGAGGCTGGCAATGAGCAGTTCTTC; v_call: TRBV5-1; j_call: TRBJ2-1; d_call: .; clone_size: .
cdr3_aa: CASSQERQSNSPLHF; cdr3_nt: TGCGCCAGCAGCCAAGAACGACAGTCTAATTCACCCCTCCACTTT; v_call: TRBV4-1; j_call: TRBJ1-6; d_call: .; clone_size: .
cdr3_aa: CASSLSGSPDTQYF; cdr3_nt: TGCGCCAGCAGCTTGTCCGGGAGCCCAGATACGCAGTATTTT; v_call: TRBV5-1; j_call: TRBJ2-3; d_call: .; clone_size: .
cdr3_aa: CASSPNEFSGNTIYF; cdr3_nt: TGTGCCAGCAGCCCGAACGAGTTTTCTGGAAACACCATATATTTT; v_call: TRBV11-2; j_call: TRBJ1-3; d_call: .; clone_size: .
cdr3_aa: CATSDGAMDEQYF; cdr3_nt: TGTGCCACCAGTGATGGGGCCATGGACGAGCAGTACTTC; v_call: TRBV24-1; j_call: TRBJ2-7; d_call: .; clone_size: .
cdr3_aa: CASSFGQGVYEQYF; cdr3_nt: TGTGCCAGCAGCTTTGGACAGGGGGTATACGAGCAGTACTTC; v_call: TRBV7-2; j_call: TRBJ2-7; d_call: TRBD1; clone_size: .
cdr3_aa: CASSSEGTSGMYEQYF; cdr3_nt: TGTGCCAGCAGCTCGGAAGGGACTAGCGGGATGTACGAGCAGTACTTC; v_call: TRBV5-4; j_call: TRBJ2-7; d_call: TRBD2; clone_size: .
cdr3_aa: CASSPTGSKPEAFF; cdr3_nt: TGTGCCAGCTCCCCAACAGGATCGAAACCTGAAGCTTTCTTT; v_call: TRBV18; j_call: TRBJ1-1; d_call: .; clone_size: .
cdr3_aa: CASSSSGSSYEQYF; cdr3_nt: TGTGCCAGCAGTTCTAGCGGGAGCTCCTACGAGCAGTACTTC; v_call: TRBV27; j_call: TRBJ2-7; d_call: TRBD2; clone_size: .
cdr3_aa: CASSLASSGGFKDF; cdr3_nt: TGTGCCAGCAGCTTAGCCTCTAGCGGGGGCTTCAAGGACTTC; v_call: TRBV7-2; j_call: TRBJ2-7; d_call: TRBD2; clone_size: once
cdr3_aa: CASSGRDRGANEKLFF; cdr3_nt: TGTGCCAGCAGTGGCCGGGACAGGGGAGCTAATGAAAAACTGTTTTTT; v_call: TRBV28; j_call: TRBJ1-4; d_call: TRBD1; clone_size: .
cdr3_aa: CASLPNRVAETQYF; cdr3_nt: TGTGCCAGCCTACCGAACAGGGTCGCGGAGACCCAGTACTTC; v_call: TRBV2; j_call: TRBJ2-5; d_call: .; clone_size: .
cdr3_aa: CASSLTGGDTQYF; cdr3_nt: TGTGCCAGCAGCTTAACGGGAGGGGATACGCAGTATTTT; v_call: TRBV5-4; j_call: TRBJ2-3; d_call: TRBD2; clone_size: .
cdr3_aa: CASSLFEGAPGNTIYF; cdr3_nt: TGTGCCAGCAGCTTGTTTGAGGGGGCGCCTGGAAACACCATATATTTT; v_call: TRBV5-6; j_call: TRBJ1-3; d_call: TRBD1; clone_size: .
cdr3_aa: CASSLATGAPFF; cdr3_nt: TGTGCCAGCAGCCTCGCGACAGGGGCACCTTTCTTT; v_call: TRBV7-2; j_call: TRBJ1-1; d_call: TRBD1; clone_size: .
cdr3_aa: CASSPIAVRDYGYTF; cdr3_nt: TGTGCCAGCTCACCAATTGCCGTGCGGGACTATGGCTACACCTTC; v_call: TRBV18; j_call: TRBJ1-2; d_call: .; clone_size: .
cdr3_aa: CASSQRTGGSNQPQHF; cdr3_nt: TGCGCCAGCAGCCAACGAACAGGGGGCAGCAATCAGCCCCAGCATTTT; v_call: TRBV4-3; j_call: TRBJ1-5; d_call: TRBD1; clone_size: .
cdr3_aa: CASSYEGWCQPQHF; cdr3_nt: TGTGCCAGCAGTTATGAGGGTTGGTGTCAGCCCCAGCATTTT; v_call: TRBV6-7; j_call: TRBJ1-5; d_call: .; clone_size: .
cdr3_aa: CASSRDSFYGYTF; cdr3_nt: TGTGCCAGCAGTCGGGACAGCTTCTATGGCTACACCTTC; v_call: TRBV28; j_call: TRBJ1-2; d_call: TRBD1; clone_size: .
cdr3_aa: CASSSAPGGSYEQYF; cdr3_nt: TGTGCCAGCAGCTCAGCGCCGGGAGGGTCCTACGAGCAGTACTTC; v_call: TRBV7-2; j_call: TRBJ2-7; d_call: TRBD2; clone_size: few